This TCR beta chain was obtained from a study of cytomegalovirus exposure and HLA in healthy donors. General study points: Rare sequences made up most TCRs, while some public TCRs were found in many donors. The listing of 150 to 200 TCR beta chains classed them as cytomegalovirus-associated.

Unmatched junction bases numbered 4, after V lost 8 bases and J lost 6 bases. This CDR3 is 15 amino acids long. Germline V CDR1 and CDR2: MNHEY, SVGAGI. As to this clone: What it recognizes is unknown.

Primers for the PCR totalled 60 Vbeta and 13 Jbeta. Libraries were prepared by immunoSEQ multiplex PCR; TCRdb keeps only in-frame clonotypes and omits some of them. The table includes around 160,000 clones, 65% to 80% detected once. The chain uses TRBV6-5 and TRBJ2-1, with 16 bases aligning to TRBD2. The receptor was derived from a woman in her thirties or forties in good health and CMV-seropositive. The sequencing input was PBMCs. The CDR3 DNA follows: TGTGCCAGCGGGACTAGCGGGAGGGCAAGCAATGAGCAGTTCTTC. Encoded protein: CASGTSGRASNEQFF.